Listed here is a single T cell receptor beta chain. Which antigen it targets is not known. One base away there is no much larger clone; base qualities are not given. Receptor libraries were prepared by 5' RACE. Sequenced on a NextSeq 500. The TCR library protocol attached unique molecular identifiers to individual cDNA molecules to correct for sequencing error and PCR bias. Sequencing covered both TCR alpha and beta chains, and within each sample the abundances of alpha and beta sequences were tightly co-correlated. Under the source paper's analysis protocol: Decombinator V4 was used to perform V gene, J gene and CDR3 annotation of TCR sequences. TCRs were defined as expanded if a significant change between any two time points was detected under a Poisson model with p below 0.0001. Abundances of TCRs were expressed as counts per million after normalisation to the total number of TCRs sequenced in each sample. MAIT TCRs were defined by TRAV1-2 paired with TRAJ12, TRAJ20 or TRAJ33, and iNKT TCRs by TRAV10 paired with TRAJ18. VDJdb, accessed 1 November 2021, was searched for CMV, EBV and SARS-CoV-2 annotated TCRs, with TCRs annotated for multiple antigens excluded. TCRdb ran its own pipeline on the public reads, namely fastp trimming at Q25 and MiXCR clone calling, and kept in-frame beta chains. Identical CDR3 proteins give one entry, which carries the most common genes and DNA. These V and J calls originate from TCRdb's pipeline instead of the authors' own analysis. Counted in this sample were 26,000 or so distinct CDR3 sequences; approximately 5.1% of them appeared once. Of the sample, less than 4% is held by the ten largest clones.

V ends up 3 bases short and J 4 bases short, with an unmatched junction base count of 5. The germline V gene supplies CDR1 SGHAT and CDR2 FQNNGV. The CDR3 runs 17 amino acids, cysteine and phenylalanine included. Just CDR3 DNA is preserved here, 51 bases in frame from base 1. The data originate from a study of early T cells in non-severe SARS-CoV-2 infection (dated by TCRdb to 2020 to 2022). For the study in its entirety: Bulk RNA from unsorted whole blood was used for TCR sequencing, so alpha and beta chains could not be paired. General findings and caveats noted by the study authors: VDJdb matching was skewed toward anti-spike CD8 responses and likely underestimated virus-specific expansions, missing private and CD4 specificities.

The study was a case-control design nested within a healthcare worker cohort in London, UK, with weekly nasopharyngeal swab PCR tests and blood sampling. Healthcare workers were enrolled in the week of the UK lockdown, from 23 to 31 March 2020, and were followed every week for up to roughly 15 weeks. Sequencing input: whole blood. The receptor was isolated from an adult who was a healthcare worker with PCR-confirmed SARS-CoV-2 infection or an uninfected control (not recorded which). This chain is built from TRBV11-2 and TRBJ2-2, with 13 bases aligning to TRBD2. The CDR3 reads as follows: CASSFTSGGALTGELFF. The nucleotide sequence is TGTGCCAGCAGCTTCACTAGCGGGGGGGCCCTCACCGGGGAGCTGTTTTTT.